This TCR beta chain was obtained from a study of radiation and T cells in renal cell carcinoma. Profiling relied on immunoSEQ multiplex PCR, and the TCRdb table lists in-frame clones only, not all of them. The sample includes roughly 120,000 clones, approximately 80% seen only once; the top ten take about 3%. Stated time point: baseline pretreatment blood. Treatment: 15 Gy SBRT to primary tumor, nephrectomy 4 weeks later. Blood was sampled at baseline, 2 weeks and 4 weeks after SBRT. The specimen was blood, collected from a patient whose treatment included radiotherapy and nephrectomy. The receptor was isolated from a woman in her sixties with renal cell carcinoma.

The CDR3 nucleotides read TGTGCCAGCAGCGTAGCGGCAGGGGGTTCCTACGAGCAGTACTTC. It specifies CASSVAAGGSYEQYF. The gene calls are TRBV9 and TRBJ2-7, with 7 bases identical to TRBD1. CDR1 and CDR2 (germline): SGDLS, YYNGEE. The trim removed 0 bases at V and 1 base at J, leaving 4 bases unmatched. The CDR3 is 15 residues long.